This T cell receptor beta chain appears in the sequencing data of a study of CD8 T cells in ankylosing spondylitis. General observations from the study: One TCR beta motif, made up of under ten highly homologous variants, appeared characteristic of ankylosing spondylitis blood. Before this, some motif variants had been reported in reactive arthritis synovial fluid and blood.

TCRdb independently ran MiXCR on the 5' RACE reads; one entry per CDR3 protein. The top ten hold approximately 4% of the sample, which has 450,000 to 550,000 distinct CDR3 sequences, about 5.2% seen once. This clonotype has more than one count but fewer than ten. Its antigen is unknown. V lost 3 bases and J 4 bases, leaving 13 bases between the germline ends. CDR3 size: 15 residues. Per the germline V gene, CDR1 is KGHSH and CDR2 is LQKENI. What was sequenced was blood, either unsorted or a sorted T cell fraction (not recorded which). The chain links TRBV18 to TRBJ1-3; D not certain. The receptor comes from a male donor with ankylosing spondylitis. CDR3 DNA: TGTGCCAGCTCACCTTCACCCCCGAACGGAAACACCATATATTTT. It specifies CASSPSPPNGNTIYF.